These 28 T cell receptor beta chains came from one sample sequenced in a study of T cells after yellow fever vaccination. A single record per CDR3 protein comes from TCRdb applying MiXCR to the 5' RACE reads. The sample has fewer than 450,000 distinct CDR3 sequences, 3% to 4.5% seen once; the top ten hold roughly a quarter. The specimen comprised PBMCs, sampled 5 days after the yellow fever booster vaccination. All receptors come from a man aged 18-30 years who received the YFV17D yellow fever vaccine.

The CDR3, as DNA: TGTGCCAGCAGCTTTTCATTTTCAGGGAACTATGGCTACACCTTC. Amino acid sequence: CASSFSFSGNYGYTF. The rearrangement links TRBV7-2 to TRBJ1-2; TRBD1 is a possible D gene (5 bases). This CDR3 spans 15 amino acids. Trimming removed 3 bases from V and 2 bases from J, with 13 bases in between. CDR1 is SGHTA and CDR2 is FQGNSA in the germline V gene.

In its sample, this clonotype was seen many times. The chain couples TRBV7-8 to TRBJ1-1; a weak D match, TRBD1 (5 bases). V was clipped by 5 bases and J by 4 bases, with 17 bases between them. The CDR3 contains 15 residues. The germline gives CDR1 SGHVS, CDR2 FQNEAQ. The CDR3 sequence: CASSPRRGWVTEAFF. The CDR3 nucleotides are TGTGCCAGCAGCCCGCGTCGGGGGTGGGTCACTGAAGCTTTCTTT.

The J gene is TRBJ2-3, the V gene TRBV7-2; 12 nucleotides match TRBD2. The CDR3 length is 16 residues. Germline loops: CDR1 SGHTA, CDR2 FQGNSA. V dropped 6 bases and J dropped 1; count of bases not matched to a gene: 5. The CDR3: CASSRGLAGRTDTQYF. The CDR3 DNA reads TGTGCCAGCAGTCGTGGACTAGCGGGGCGCACAGATACGCAGTATTTT.

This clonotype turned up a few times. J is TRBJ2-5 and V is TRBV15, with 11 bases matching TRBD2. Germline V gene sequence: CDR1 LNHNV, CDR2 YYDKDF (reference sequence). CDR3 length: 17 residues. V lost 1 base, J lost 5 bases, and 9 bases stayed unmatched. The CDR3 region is CATSRVPTSGERETQYF. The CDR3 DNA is TGTGCCACCAGCAGAGTCCCGACTAGCGGGGAACGGGAGACCCAGTACTTC.

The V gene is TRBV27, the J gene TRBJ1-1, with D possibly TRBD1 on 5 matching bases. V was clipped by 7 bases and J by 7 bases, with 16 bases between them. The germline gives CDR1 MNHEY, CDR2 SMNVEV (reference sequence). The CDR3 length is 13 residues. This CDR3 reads CASTLLSGGEAFF. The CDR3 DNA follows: TGTGCCAGCACCCTCCTCTCCGGGGGTGAAGCTTTCTTT.

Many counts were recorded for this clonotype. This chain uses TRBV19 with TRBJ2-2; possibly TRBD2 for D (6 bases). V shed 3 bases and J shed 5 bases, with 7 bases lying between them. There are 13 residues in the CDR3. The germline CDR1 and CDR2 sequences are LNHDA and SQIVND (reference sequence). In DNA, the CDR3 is TGTGCCAGTAGTATTCGGGGGACCGGGGAGCTGTTTTTT. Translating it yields CASSIRGTGELFF.

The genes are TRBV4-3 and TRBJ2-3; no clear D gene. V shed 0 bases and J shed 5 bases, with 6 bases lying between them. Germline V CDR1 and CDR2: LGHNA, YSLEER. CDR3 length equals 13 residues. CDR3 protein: CASSQELVDTQYF. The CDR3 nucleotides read TGCGCCAGCAGCCAAGAATTGGTAGATACGCAGTATTTT.

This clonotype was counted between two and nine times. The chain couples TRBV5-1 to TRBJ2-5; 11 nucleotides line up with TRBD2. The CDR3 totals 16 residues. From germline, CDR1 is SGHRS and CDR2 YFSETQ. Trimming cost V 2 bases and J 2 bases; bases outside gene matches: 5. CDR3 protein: CASSLSASGGQETQYF. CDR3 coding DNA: TGCGCCAGCAGCTTATCGGCTAGCGGGGGGCAAGAGACCCAGTACTTC.

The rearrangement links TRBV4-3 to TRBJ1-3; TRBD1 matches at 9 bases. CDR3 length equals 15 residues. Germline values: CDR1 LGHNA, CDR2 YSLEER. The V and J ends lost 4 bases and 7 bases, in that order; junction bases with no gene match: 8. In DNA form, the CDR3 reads TGCGCCAGCAGCCCCGGGACAGGGTTTTCCAACACCATATATTTT. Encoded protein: CASSPGTGFSNTIYF.

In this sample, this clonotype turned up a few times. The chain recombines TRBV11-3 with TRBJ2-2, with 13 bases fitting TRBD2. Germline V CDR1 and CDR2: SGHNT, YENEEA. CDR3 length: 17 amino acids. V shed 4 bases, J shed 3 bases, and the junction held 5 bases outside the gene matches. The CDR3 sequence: CASSSPGLAGDTGELFF. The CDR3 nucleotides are TGTGCCAGCAGCTCCCCCGGACTAGCGGGGGACACCGGGGAGCTGTTTTTT.

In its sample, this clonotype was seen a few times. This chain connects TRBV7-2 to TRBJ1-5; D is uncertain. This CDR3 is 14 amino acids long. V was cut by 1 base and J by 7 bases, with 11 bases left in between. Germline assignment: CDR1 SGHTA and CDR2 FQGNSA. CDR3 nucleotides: TGTGCCAGCAGCTTAGTGGAGGGAGGGCAGCCCCAGCATTTT. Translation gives CASSLVEGGQPQHF.

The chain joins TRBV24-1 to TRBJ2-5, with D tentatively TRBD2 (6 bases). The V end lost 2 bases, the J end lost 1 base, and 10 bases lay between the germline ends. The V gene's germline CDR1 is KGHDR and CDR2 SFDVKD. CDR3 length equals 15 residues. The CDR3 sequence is CATSDSRGLQETQYF. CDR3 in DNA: TGTGCCACCAGTGATTCGCGGGGCCTCCAAGAGACCCAGTACTTC.

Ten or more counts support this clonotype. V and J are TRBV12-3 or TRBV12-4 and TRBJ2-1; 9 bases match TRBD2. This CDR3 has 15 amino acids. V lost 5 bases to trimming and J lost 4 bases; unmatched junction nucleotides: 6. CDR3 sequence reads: CASSSGGRSYNEQFF. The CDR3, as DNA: TGTGCCAGCAGTAGCGGGGGGCGTTCTTACAATGAGCAGTTCTTC.

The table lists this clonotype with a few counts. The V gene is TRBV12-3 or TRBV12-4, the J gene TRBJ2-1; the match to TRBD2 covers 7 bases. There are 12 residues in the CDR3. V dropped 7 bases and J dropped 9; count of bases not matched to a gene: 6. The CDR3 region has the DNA TGTGCCAGCAATCCCGGGGGGTCTGAGCAGTTCTTC. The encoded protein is CASNPGGSEQFF.

The CDR3 DNA follows: TGTGCCAGCAGCAAGGGGACAGCTGGGGCCAACGTCCTGACTTTC. The encoded protein is CASSKGTAGANVLTF. The V call is TRBV5-6, the J call TRBJ2-6; 7 bases align to TRBD1. The CDR3 totals 15 residues. V trimming: 4 bases; J trimming: 2 bases; junction bases outside the gene matches: 3. The germline CDR1 and CDR2 sequences are SGHDT and YYEEEE.

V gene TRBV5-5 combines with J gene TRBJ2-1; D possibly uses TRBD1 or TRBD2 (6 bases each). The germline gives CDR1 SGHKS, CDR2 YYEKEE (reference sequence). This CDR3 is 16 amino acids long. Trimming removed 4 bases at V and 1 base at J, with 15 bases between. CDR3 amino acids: CASSPTGAESYNEQFF. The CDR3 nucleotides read TGTGCCAGCAGCCCGACGGGGGCGGAATCCTACAATGAGCAGTTCTTC.

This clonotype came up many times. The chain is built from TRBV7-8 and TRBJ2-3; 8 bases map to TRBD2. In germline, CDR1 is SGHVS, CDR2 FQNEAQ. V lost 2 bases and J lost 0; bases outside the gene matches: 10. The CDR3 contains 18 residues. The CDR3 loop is CASSLRVGGGSSTDTQYF. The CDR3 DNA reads TGTGCCAGCAGCTTACGTGTCGGGGGGGGTTCCAGCACAGATACGCAGTATTTT.

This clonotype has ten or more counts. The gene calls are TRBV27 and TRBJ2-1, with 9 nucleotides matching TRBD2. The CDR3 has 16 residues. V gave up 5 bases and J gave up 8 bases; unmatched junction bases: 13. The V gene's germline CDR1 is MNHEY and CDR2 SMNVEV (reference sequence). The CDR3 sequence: CASSPRGASGAHEQFF. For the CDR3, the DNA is TGTGCCAGCAGTCCAAGAGGGGCTAGCGGGGCCCATGAGCAGTTCTTC.

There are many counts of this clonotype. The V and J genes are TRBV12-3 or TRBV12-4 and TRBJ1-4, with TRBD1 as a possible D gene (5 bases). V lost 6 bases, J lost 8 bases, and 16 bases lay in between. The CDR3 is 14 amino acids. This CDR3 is CASSLQGPGEKLFF. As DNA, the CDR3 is TGTGCCAGCAGCCTTCAGGGCCCGGGAGAAAAACTGTTTTTT.

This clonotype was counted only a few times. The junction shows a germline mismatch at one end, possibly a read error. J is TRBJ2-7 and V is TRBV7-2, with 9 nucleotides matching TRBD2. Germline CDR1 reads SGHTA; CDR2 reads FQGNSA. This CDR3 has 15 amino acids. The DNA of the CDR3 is TGTGCCAGCAGCTCGGCTGGGGTAGGGCGGGGGGGTGAACACTTC. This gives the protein CASSSAGVGRGGEHF.

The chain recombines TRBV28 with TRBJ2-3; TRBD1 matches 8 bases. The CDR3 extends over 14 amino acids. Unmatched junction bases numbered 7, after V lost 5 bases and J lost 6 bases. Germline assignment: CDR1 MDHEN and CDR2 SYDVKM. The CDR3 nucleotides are TGTGCCAGCAGTCCGGGACAGGTATCCGATACGCAGTATTTT. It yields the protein CASSPGQVSDTQYF.

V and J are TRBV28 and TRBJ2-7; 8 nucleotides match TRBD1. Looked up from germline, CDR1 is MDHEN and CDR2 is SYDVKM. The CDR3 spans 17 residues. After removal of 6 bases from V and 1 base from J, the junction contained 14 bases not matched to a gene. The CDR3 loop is CASSTTGVSGPSYEQYV. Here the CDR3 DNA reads TGTGCCAGCAGCACGACAGGGGTTAGTGGCCCTTCCTACGAGCAGTACGTC.

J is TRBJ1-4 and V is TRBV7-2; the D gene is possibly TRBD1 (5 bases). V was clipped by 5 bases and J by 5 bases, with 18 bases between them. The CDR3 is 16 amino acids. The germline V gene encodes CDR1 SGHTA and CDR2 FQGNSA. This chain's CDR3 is CASSKYPTAGNEKLFF. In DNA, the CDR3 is TGTGCCAGCAGCAAATACCCGACAGCGGGAAATGAAAAACTGTTTTTT.

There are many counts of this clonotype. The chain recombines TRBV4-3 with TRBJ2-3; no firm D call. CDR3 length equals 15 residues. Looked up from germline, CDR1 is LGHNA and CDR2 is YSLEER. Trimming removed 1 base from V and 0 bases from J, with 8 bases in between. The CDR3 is CASSQAQYSTDTQYF. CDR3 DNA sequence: TGCGCCAGCAGCCAAGCACAGTATAGCACAGATACGCAGTATTTT.

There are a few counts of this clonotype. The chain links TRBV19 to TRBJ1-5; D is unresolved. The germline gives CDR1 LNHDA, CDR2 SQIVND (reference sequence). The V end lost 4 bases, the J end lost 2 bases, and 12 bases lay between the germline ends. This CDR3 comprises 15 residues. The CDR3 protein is CASSSSTVRNQPQHF. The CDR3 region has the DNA TGTGCCAGTAGTAGTTCCACAGTTCGCAATCAGCCCCAGCATTTT.

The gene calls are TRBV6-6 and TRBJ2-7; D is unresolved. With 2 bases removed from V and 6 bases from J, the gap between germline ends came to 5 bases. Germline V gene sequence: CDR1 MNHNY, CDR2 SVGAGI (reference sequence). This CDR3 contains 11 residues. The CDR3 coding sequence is TGTGCCAGCAGTTACGAGTTCGAGCAGTACTTC. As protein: CASSYEFEQYF.

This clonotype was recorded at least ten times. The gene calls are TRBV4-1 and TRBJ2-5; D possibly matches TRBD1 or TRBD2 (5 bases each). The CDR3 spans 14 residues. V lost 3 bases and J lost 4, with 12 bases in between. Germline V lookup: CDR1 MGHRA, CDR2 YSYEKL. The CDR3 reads CASSHWDEGETQYF. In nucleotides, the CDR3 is TGCGCCAGCAGCCATTGGGACGAAGGAGAGACCCAGTACTTC.

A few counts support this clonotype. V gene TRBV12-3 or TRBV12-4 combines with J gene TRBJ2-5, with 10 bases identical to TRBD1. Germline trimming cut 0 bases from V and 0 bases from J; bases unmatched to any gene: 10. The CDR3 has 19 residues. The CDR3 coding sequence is TGTGCCAGCAGTTTAGCGCCATGGGGGACAGGGGAAGACCAAGAGACCCAGTACTTC. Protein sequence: CASSLAPWGTGEDQETQYF.